The clone carrying this T cell receptor beta chain was counted at least ten times. The data stem from a study of T cell repertoires in cytomegalovirus infection. This CDR3 region has 15 residues. The germline V gene has CDR1 SEHNR and CDR2 FQNEAQ (reference sequence). With 5 bases clipped from V and 6 bases from J, the junction kept 8 bases outside the gene matches. TCRdb processed the reads anew with MiXCR; each CDR3 protein has one entry. Of 450,000 to 550,000 distinct CDR3 sequences in the sample, about 17% were seen once. The chain links TRBV7-9 to TRBJ2-1; TRBD2 matches 9 bases. Input material: CD8+ T cells from PBMCs. The sequence was obtained from a human donor in good health (CMV status not recorded). Some clones in this sample may be carry-over from other donors' samples. The CDR3 region is CASSPLSGSRNEQFF. CDR3 nucleotides: TGTGCCAGCAGCCCGCTTAGCGGGAGTCGCAATGAGCAGTTCTTC.